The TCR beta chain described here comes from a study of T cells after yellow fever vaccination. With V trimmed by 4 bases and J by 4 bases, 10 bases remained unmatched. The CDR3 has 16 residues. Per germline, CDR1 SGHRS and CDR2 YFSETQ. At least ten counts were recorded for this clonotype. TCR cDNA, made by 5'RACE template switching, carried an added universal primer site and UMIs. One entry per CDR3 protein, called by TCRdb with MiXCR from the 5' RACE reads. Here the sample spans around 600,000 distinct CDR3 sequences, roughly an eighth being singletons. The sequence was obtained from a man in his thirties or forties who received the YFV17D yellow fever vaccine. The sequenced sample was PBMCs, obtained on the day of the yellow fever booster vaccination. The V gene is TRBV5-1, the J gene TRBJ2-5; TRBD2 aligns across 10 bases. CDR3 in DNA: TGCGCCAGCAGCACCACAAAAGCGGGAGGGGTAGAGACCCAGTACTTC. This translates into CASSTTKAGGVETQYF.